This TCR beta chain was captured by sequencing in a study of cytomegalovirus exposure and HLA in healthy donors. The wider study: Earlier results showed 90 million to 120 million unique TCR beta sequences derived from about 179 million T cells. Overall study findings and caveats: The study dropped some indistinguishable V segments, TRBV6-2 and TRBV6-3 among them. Differences between HLA loci emerged in a later analysis of TCR association rates, with DRB1 most and HLA-C fewest.

Comments on this clone: The antigen remains unidentified.

Trimming took 6 bases from V and 6 from J, leaving 12 bases between them. The CDR3 has 12 amino acids. From germline, CDR1 is MNHEY and CDR2 SMNVEV (reference sequence). 60 Vbeta and 13 Jbeta primers were used in PCR. The data were produced by immunoSEQ multiplex PCR, yet TCRdb's version contains in-frame clones alone and is incomplete. The sample consists of over 95,000 clones, 76% of them appearing once. The sequenced sample was PBMCs. The receptor comes from a middle-aged man in good health and CMV-seronegative. The chain combines TRBV27 with TRBJ2-7; D possibly corresponds to TRBD1 (6 bases). As DNA, the CDR3 is TGTGCCAGCAGGGGGGCCCCCCGCGAGCAGTACTTC. The encoded protein is CASRGAPREQYF.